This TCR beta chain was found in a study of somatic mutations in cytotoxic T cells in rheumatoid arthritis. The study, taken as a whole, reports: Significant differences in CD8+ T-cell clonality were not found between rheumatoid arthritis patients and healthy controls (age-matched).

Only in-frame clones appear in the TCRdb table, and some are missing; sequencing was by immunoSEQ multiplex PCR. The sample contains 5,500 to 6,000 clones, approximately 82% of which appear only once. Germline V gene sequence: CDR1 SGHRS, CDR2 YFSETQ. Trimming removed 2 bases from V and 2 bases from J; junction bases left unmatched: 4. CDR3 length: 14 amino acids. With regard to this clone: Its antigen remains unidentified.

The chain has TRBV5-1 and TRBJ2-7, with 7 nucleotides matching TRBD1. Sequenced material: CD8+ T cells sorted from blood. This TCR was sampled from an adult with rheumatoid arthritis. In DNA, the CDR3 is TGCGCCAGCAGCTTTAGGACAGGAACCTACGAGCAGTACTTC. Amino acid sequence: CASSFRTGTYEQYF.